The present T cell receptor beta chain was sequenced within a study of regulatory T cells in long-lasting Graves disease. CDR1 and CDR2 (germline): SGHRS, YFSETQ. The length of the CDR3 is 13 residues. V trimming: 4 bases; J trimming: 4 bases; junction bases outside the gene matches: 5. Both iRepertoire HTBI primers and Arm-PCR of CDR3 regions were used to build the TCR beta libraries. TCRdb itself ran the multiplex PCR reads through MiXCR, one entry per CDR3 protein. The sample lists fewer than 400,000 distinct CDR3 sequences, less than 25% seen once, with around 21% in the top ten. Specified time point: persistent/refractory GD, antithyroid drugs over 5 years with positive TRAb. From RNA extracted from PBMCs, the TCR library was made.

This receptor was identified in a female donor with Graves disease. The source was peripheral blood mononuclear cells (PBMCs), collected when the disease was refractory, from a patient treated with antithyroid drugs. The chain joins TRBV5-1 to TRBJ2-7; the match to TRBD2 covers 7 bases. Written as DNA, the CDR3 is TGCGCCAGCAGCCCCAACGGGGGGTACGAGCAGTACTTC. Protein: CASSPNGGYEQYF.